This T cell receptor (beta chain) is from a study of graft-versus-host responses after intestinal transplantation. At the level of the study: The recipients all started with anti-thymocyte globulin induction and then took tacrolimus and steroids for around 3 years. Study observations and caveats: Allograft clonal ratios (graft-versus-host to host-versus-graft) were high in patients who had graft-donor T cell macrochimerism.

The method was immunoSEQ multiplex PCR; TCRdb's version includes in-frame clones alone and lacks a portion of them. The sample includes about 10,000 clones, roughly 30% seen only once; the top ten take about 1.9%. The TCR sequence derives from a human patient who was an organ donor for intestinal transplantation. Sequenced here: alloreactive CD4+ T cells from a mixed lymphocyte reaction culture, sampled before transplantation. As for subset: CFSE-low proliferating T cells sorted from roughly 6-day pre-transplant mixed lymphocyte reaction (GvH or HvG direction).

The CDR3 bases are TGCGCCAGCAGCCCGGAGCTAGCGGCAGATACGCAGTATTTT. Residues: CASSPELAADTQYF. The chain carries TRBV5-1 and TRBJ2-3; 7 bases fit TRBD2. CDR1 SGHRS and CDR2 YFSETQ come from the germline V gene. The V and J ends lost 4 bases and 4 bases, in that order; junction bases with no gene match: 6. The CDR3 consists of 14 residues.